The 6 T cell receptor beta chains reported below all come from one sample, sequenced in a study of T-cell reconstitution after alpha-beta-depleted transplantation in children. Researchers prepared the TCRbeta library using unique molecular identifiers, the study reports. TCRdb reprocessed the PCR reads via MiXCR and lists one record per CDR3 protein. The sample includes 90,000 to 100,000 distinct CDR3 sequences, about 25% of them seen just once. The sequences come from PBMCs, collected before TCRalphabeta/CD19-depleted stem cell transplant. Receptors originate from a boy younger than 10 with acute lymphoblastic leukemia, due to receive a stem cell transplant.

This clonotype was observed a few times. The rearrangement links TRBV12-3 or TRBV12-4 to TRBJ2-5; D gene uncertain. V lost 3 bases to trimming and J lost 9 bases, with 23 bases between them. The CDR3 sequence is 16 residues long. CDR3 in amino acids: CASSLVSRAPGLAQYF. CDR3 DNA: TGTGCCAGCAGTTTGGTCAGTCGGGCTCCCGGGCTGGCCCAGTACTTC.

V gene TRBV29-1 combines with J gene TRBJ2-7; D is uncertain. Germline V lookup: CDR1 SQVTM, CDR2 ANQGSEA. This CDR3 comprises 12 residues. The V and J ends lost 6 bases and 3 bases respectively, with 12 bases between them. In nucleotides, the CDR3 is TGCAGCGTCTTAACTGGCATCTACGAGCAGTACTTC. It yields the protein CSVLTGIYEQYF.

The chain couples TRBV12-3 or TRBV12-4 to TRBJ2-4; D call uncertain. Trimming left V 9 bases short and J 0 bases short, with 9 bases between. There are 13 residues in the CDR3. CDR3 nucleotide sequence: TGTGCCAGTTCAACCCCAGCCAAAAACATTCAGTACTTC. Translating it yields CASSTPAKNIQYF.

The chain is built from TRBV5-1 and TRBJ1-2; 9 bases match TRBD1. CDR1 and CDR2 (germline): SGHRS, YFSETQ. The CDR3 runs to 13 residues. With 4 bases clipped from V and 8 bases from J, the junction kept 6 bases outside the gene matches. In DNA, the CDR3 is TGCGCCAGCAGCCCGGGACAGGGTTGGGGCTACACCTTC. Its translation is CASSPGQGWGYTF.

This clonotype was recorded a few times. The chain recombines TRBV5-1 with TRBJ2-1; 8 bases match TRBD2. The V segment lost 4 bases and the J segment 4 bases; nucleotides outside the gene matches: 13. Germline loops: CDR1 SGHRS, CDR2 YFSETQ. The CDR3 runs to 17 residues. The DNA for the CDR3 is TGCGCCAGCAGCCTTACTAGCGGAGGGGCGAAATACAATGAGCAGTTCTTC. Translated, it gives CASSLTSGGAKYNEQFF.

This clonotype was counted a few times. The genes are TRBV28 and TRBJ2-3; tentative D call: TRBD2 (5 bases). This CDR3 region has 14 residues. Trimming cost V 5 bases and J 4 bases, with 13 bases left between them. The V gene's germline CDR1 is MDHEN and CDR2 SYDVKM. CDR3 in DNA: TGTGCCAGCAGTCCCAGCGGAGAGGCAGATACGCAGTATTTT. Protein sequence: CASSPSGEADTQYF.